This is a list of T cell receptor beta chains from one sample in a study of blood T cell repertoires in COVID-19. The assay was immunoSEQ multiplex PCR, and TCRdb's table has in-frame clones only and misses some. The table records roughly 45,000 clones, approximately 84% of them present only once. Material: peripheral blood. The source is a man aged 50-59 years with active COVID-19. CDR3s include the opening cysteine and the closing phenylalanine or tryptophan. The D gene is left open where the match is weak. Some rows have no size entry. The others give once, few or many, or a class for an expanded clone.

NA,16,TRBD1,TRBJ1-1,TRBV6-1,CASSERTGGLNTEAFF,TGTGCCAGCAGTGAGAGGACAGGGGGCCTTAACACTGAAGCTTTCTTT
NA,15,TRBD1,TRBJ1-2,TRBV5-1,CASSPIQGAFYGYTF,TGCGCCAGCAGCCCGATACAGGGGGCTTTCTATGGCTACACCTTC
NA,15,NA,TRBJ1-3,TRBV9,CASSSGLHSGNTIYF,TGTGCCAGCAGCTCGGGTTTACACTCTGGAAACACCATATATTTT
NA,14,TRBD2,TRBJ2-5,TRBV7-2,CASRTVAGRETQYF,TGTGCCAGCAGGACCGTAGCGGGGAGGGAGACCCAGTACTTC
NA,14,TRBD1,TRBJ1-2,TRBV18,CASSPDRGTSGYTF,TGTGCCAGCTCACCCGACAGGGGAACAAGTGGCTACACCTTC
NA,16,NA,TRBJ1-6,TRBV6-5,CASSYRRTVNNSPLHF,TGTGCCAGCAGTTATCGACGGACAGTGAATAATTCACCCCTCCACTTT
NA,20,TRBD1,TRBJ1-3,TRBV3-1/TRBV3-2,CASSQKPGQGKNLSGNTIYF,TGTGCCAGCAGCCAAAAACCGGGACAGGGCAAAAACCTCTCTGGAAACACCATATATTTT
NA,16,TRBD2,TRBJ2-5,TRBV5-1,CASSWGLAGVKETQYF,TGCGCCAGCAGCTGGGGACTAGCGGGGGTAAAAGAGACCCAGTACTTC
NA,14,NA,TRBJ1-2,TRBV11-2,CASSLSRDLQGYTF,TGTGCCAGCAGCTTAAGCCGGGATCTGCAAGGCTACACCTTC
NA,20,NA,TRBJ1-5,TRBV24-1,CATSDFFTRGGDISNQPQHF,TGTGCCACCAGTGATTTTTTTACCCGAGGGGGGGACATTAGCAATCAGCCCCAGCATTTT
NA,13,NA,TRBJ1-1,TRBV10-3,CAISSGTLTEAFF,TGTGCCATCAGTTCCGGGACACTCACTGAAGCTTTCTTT
NA,13,NA,TRBJ1-5,TRBV9,CASSQSGNQPQHF,TGTGCCAGCAGCCAGAGCGGCAATCAGCCCCAGCATTTT
NA,16,NA,TRBJ1-4,TRBV4-2,CASSQVRGGSGEKLFF,TGTGCCAGCAGCCAAGTTCGGGGAGGGTCCGGAGAAAAACTGTTTTTT
NA,15,NA,TRBJ2-7,TRBV6-1,CASSEEAGATYEQYF,TGTGCCAGCAGTGAAGAAGCAGGGGCGACCTACGAGCAGTACTTC
NA,14,TRBD1,TRBJ2-5,TRBV5-5,CASSLERGRETQYF,TGTGCCAGCAGCTTGGAAAGGGGGCGAGAGACCCAGTACTTC
once,14,NA,TRBJ2-1,TRBV5-8,CASSLDRAYNEQFF,TGTGCCAGCAGCTTGGACAGGGCTTACAATGAGCAGTTCTTC
NA,11,NA,TRBJ1-4,TRBV20-1,CSARREEKLFF,TGCAGTGCGAGACGGGAGGAAAAACTGTTTTTT
NA,14,NA,TRBJ1-2,TRBV5-6,CASSLEGAGYGYTF,TGTGCCAGCAGCTTGGAAGGGGCAGGCTATGGCTACACCTTC
NA,17,TRBD1,TRBJ2-7,TRBV27,CASSPAARDRATYEQYF,TGTGCCAGCAGTCCAGCAGCGAGGGACAGGGCCACCTACGAGCAGTACTTC
NA,14,NA,TRBJ2-7,TRBV7-9,CASSFGQGGCEQYF,TGTGCCAGCAGCTTTGGGCAGGGCGGCTGCGAGCAGTACTTC
few,13,NA,TRBJ1-2,TRBV5-6,CASREKGKAGYTF,TGTGCCAGCCGGGAGAAGGGGAAGGCTGGCTACACCTTC
NA,13,NA,TRBJ1-2,TRBV12-3/TRBV12-4,CASSLVGDYGYTF,TGTGCCAGCAGTTTAGTAGGGGACTATGGCTACACCTTC
once,15,TRBD2,TRBJ2-5,TRBV7-2,CASSRGLAGGETQYF,TGTGCCAGCAGCCGTGGACTAGCGGGGGGGGAGACCCAGTACTTC